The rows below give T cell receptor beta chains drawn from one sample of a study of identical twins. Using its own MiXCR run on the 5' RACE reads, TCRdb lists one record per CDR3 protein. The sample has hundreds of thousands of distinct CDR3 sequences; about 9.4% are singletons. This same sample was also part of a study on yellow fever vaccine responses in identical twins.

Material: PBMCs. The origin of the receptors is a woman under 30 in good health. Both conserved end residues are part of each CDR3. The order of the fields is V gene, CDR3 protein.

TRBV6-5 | CASSYLKGAGGGYEQYF
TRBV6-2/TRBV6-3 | CASSPKAGLAGDHEQFF
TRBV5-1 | CASSQTGSDYEQYF
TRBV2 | CASRESSSYEQYF
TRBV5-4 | CASSLGQGERSAETQYF
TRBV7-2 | CASSLPGLAGAYEQYF
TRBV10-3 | CAISSTGSTDTQYF
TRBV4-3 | CASSQEGRVADTQYF
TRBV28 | CASSALGLAAANEQFF
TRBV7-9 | CASSQRSGKNTEAFF
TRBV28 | CASSTWTEKETQYF
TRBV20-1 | CSARRTRGNEQFF
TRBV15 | CATRMGSGGLKTQYF
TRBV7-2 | CASSVSRELFF
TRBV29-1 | CSATELAASGELFF
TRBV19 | CASSMGTDTGELFF
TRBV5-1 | CASSLRGDYNEQFF
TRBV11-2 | CASSQGGTPRSYEQYF
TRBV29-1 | CSVRANTGELFF